The clone carrying this T cell receptor beta chain was picked up many times. The data are from a study of Graves' ophthalmopathy and Graves' hyperthyroidism. Amplifying from RNA transcripts, the study obtained TCR beta CDR3 regions. First-round RT-PCR relied on HTBI primers, and a second-round multiplex PCR came next. Using its own MiXCR run on the multiplex PCR reads, TCRdb lists one record per CDR3 protein. The sample holds fewer than 250,000 distinct CDR3 sequences, 25% to 30% seen once. The V gene's germline CDR1 is SEHNR and CDR2 FQNEAQ (reference sequence). The length of the CDR3 is 15 residues. The trim removed 2 bases at V and 4 bases at J, leaving 7 bases unmatched.

This rearrangement joins TRBV7-9 to TRBJ2-5, with 7 bases fitting TRBD2. The clonotype comes from a man aged 45-60 years with Graves' ophthalmopathy. Specimen: peripheral blood. The CDR3 region has the DNA TGTGCCAGCAGCTTATTGGAGCCGGGGGGAGAGACCCAGTACTTC. Its protein product is CASSLLEPGGETQYF.